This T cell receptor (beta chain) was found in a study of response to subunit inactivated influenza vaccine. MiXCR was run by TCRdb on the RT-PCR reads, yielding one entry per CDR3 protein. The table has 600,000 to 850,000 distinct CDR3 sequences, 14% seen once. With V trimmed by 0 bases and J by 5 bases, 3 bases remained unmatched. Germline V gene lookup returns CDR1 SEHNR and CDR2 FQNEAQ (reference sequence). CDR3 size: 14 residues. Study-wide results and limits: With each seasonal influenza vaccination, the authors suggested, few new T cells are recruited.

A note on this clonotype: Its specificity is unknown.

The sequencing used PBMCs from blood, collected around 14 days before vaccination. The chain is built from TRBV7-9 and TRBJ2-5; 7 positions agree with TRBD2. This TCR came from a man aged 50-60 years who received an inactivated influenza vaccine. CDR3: CASSLARGVETQYF. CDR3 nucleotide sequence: TGTGCCAGCAGCTTAGCCCGGGGGGTGGAGACCCAGTACTTC.